Only a few counts were recorded for the clone carrying this T cell receptor (beta chain). Per the study methods: Reference gene primer amplification gave nucleated cell count estimates. Measured with immunoSEQ multiplex PCR; TCRdb has only the in-frame clones, and not every one. V and J calls and clone size follow that table, whereas D and trimming were derived from the DNA. The sample has approximately 160,000 clones, about four fifths seen once. This sample stems from a study of blood T cell repertoires in COVID-19. Turning to the study itself: Donors in the United States, Italy and Spain gave samples during acute or convalescent COVID-19. PBMCs, B-cell-depleted T cells, or T cells provided the cDNA or gDNA that made up the material.

Germline CDR1 and CDR2: MNHEY and SVGAGI. Unmatched junction bases numbered 5, after V lost 6 bases and J lost 2 bases. The CDR3 runs 14 residues. What was sequenced was peripheral blood. This receptor was identified in a woman aged 80 or older with acute or convalescent COVID-19. The chain uses TRBV6-5 and TRBJ1-2, with 8 nucleotides matching TRBD1. The CDR3 bases are TGTGCCAGCAGCCCCGGACAGGGAAACTATGGCTACACCTTC. As protein: CASSPGQGNYGYTF.